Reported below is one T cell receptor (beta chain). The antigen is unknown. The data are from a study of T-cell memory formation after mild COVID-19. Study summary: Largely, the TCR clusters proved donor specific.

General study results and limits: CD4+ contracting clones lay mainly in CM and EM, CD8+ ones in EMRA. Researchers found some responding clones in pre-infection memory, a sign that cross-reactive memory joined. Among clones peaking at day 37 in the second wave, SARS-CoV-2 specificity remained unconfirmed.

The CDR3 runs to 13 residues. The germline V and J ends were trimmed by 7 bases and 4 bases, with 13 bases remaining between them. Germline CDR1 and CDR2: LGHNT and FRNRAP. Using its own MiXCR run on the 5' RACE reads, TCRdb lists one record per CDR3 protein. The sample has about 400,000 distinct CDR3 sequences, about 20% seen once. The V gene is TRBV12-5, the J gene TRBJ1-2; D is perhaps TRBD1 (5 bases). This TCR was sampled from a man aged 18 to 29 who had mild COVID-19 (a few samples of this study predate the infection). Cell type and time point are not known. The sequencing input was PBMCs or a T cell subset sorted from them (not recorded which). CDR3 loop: CASATWRGYGYTF. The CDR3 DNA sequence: TGTGCTAGTGCGACCTGGAGGGGCTATGGCTACACCTTC. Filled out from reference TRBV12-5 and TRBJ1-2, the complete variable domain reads DARVTQTPRHKVTEMGQEVTMRCQPILGHNTVFWYRQTMMQGLELLAYFRNRAPLDDSGMPKDRFSAEMPDATLATLKIQPSEPRDSAVYFCASATWRGYGYTFGSGTRLTVV.